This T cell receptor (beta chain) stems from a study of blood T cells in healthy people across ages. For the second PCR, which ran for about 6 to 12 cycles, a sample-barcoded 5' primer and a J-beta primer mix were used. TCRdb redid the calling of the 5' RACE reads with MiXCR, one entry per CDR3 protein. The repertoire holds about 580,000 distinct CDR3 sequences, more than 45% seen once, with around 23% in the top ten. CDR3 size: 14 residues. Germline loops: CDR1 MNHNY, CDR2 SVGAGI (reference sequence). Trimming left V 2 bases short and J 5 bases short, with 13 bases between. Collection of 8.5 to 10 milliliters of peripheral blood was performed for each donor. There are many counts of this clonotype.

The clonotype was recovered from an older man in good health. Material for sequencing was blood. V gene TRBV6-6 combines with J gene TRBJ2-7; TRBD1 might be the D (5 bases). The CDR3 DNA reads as TGTGCCAGCAGTTACGCCGACAGTTCTAACGAGCAGTACTTC. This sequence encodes CASSYADSSNEQYF.